This T cell receptor (beta chain) derives from a study of blood T cell repertoires in COVID-19. Study-level information: The United States, Italy and Spain provided the acute and convalescent COVID-19 samples. T cells, B-cell-depleted T cells, or PBMCs supplied cDNA or gDNA.

This CDR3 comprises 15 residues. V dropped 0 bases and J dropped 2 bases, with 12 bases sitting between them. Germline V gives CDR1 SGHRS, CDR2 YFSETQ. In the original analysis: Amplification of reference gene primers provided the estimated nucleated cell counts. Method: immunoSEQ multiplex PCR; TCRdb's copy keeps in-frame clones and lacks some. The DNA gave D and trimming, while V, J and clone size come from that table. The table records some 99,000 clones, roughly 85% of them present only once. This TCR derives from a woman aged 55-75 years with acute or convalescent COVID-19. The chain couples TRBV5-1 to TRBJ2-7; D might be TRBD1 (5 bases). Input material: peripheral blood. The CDR3 is CASSLVSGPTYEQYF. The CDR3 bases are TGCGCCAGCAGCTTGGTATCAGGGCCCACCTACGAGCAGTACTTC. Full variable domain (remainder filled in from reference TRBV5-1 and TRBJ2-7): KAGVTQTPRYLIKTRGQQVTLSCSPISGHRSVSWYQQTPGQGLQFLFEYFSETQRNKGNFPGRFSGRQFSNSRSEMNVSTLELGDSALYLCASSLVSGPTYEQYFGPGTRLTVT.